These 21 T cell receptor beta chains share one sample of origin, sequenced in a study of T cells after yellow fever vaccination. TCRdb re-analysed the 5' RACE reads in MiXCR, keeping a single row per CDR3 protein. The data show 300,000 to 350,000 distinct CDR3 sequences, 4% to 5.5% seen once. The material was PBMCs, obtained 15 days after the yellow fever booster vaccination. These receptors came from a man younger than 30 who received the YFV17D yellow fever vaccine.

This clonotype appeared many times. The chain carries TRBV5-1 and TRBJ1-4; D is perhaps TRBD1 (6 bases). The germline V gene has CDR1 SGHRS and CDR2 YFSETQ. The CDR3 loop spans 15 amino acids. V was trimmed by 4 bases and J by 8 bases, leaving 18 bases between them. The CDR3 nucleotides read TGCGCCAGCAGCCCAGGACAGCAGGTCAACGAAAAACTGTTTTTT. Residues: CASSPGQQVNEKLFF.

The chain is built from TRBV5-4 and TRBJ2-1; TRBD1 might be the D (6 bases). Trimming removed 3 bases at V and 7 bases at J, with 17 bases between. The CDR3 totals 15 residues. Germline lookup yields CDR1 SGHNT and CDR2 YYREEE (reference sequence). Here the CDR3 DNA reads TGTGCCAGCAGCTCAAACAGGGACAACCCTAATGAGCAGTTCTTC. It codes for CASSSNRDNPNEQFF.

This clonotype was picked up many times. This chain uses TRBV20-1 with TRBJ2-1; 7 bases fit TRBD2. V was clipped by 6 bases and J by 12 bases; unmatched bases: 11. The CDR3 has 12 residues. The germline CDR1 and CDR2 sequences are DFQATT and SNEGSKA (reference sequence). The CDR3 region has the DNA TGCAGTGCGCTTCTTGCGGGGGTTCGGCAGTTCTTC. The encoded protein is CSALLAGVRQFF.

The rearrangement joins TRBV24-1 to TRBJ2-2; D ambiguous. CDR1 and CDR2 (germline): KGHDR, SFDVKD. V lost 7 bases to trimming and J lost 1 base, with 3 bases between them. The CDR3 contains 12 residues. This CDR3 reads CATSGNTGELFF. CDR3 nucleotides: TGTGCCACCAGCGGGAACACCGGGGAGCTGTTTTTT.

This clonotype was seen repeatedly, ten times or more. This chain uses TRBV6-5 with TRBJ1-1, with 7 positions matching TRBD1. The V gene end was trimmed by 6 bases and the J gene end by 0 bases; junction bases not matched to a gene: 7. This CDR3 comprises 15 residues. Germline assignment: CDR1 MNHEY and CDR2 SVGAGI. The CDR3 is CASRSLGQLNTEAFF. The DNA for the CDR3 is TGTGCCAGCAGGTCCCTGGGACAGTTGAACACTGAAGCTTTCTTT.

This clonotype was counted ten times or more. The CDR3, as DNA: TGCAGTTCGCCTGACAGGGTAGGCGATGAGCAGTTCTTC. This sequence encodes CSSPDRVGDEQFF. V gene TRBV20-1 combines with J gene TRBJ2-1; TRBD1 matches 7 bases. Trimming at V came to 8 bases and at J to 8 bases, leaving 12 bases not matched to a gene. The V gene's germline CDR1 is DFQATT and CDR2 SNEGSKA (reference sequence). The CDR3 runs 13 residues.

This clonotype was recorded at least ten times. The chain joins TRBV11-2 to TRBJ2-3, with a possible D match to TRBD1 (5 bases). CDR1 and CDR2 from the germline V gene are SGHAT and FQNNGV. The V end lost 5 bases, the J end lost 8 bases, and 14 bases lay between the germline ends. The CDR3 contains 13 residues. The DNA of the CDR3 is TGTGCCAGCAGCCATATCGACAGCTTTACGCAGTATTTT. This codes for CASSHIDSFTQYF.

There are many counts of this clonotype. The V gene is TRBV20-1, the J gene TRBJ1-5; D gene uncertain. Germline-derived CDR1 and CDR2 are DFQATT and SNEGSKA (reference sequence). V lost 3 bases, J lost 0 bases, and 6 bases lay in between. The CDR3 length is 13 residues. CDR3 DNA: TGCAGTGCTAGTGGGTATAGCAATCAGCCCCAGCATTTT. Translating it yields CSASGYSNQPQHF.

The CDR3: CASSLGHRVATNEKLFF. CDR3 nucleotides: TGCGCCAGCAGCTTGGGACACCGAGTCGCAACTAATGAAAAACTGTTTTTT. The gene calls are TRBV5-1 and TRBJ1-4; D not certain. The CDR3 consists of 17 residues. From germline, CDR1 is SGHRS and CDR2 YFSETQ. Trimming stripped 0 bases from V and 0 bases from J, with 12 bases between.

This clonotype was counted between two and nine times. Here the CDR3 DNA reads TGTGCCAGCAGTCCCTTTAGCGGGGGGGCGGAGACCCAGTACTTC. As protein: CASSPFSGGAETQYF. This rearrangement joins TRBV12-3 or TRBV12-4 to TRBJ2-5; TRBD2 matches 11 bases. This CDR3 is 15 amino acids long. V lost 5 bases to trimming and J lost 5 bases; unmatched junction nucleotides: 7.

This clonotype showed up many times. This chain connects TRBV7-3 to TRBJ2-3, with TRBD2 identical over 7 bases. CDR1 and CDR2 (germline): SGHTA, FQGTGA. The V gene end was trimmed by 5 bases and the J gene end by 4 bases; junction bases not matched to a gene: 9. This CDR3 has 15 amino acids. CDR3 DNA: TGTGCCAGCAGCAAGAGTCGGGGGGACGCAGATACGCAGTATTTT. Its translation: CASSKSRGDADTQYF.

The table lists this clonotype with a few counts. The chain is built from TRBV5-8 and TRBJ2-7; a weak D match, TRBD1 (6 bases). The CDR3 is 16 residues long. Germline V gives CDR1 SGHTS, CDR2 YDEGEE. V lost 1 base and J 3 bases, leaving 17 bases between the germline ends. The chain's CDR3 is CASSLKTGSWGYEQYV. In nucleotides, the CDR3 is TGTGCCAGCAGCTTGAAAACAGGGTCTTGGGGCTACGAGCAGTACGTC.

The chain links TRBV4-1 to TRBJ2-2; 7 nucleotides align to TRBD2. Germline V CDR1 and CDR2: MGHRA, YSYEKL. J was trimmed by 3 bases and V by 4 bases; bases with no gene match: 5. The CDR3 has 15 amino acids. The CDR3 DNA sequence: TGCGCCAGCAGCCTCGAAGCGGGGTACACCGGGGAGCTGTTTTTT. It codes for CASSLEAGYTGELFF.

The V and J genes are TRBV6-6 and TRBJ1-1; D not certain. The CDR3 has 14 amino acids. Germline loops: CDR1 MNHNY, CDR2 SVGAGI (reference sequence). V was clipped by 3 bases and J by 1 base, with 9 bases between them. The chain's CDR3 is CASSYLLGNTEAFF. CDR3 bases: TGTGCCAGCAGTTATCTCCTAGGGAACACTGAAGCTTTCTTT.

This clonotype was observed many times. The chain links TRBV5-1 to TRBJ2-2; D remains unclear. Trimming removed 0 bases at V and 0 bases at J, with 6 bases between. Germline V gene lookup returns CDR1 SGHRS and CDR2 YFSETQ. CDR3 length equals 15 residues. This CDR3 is CASSLDSSNTGELFF. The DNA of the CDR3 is TGCGCCAGCAGCTTGGATAGCTCGAACACCGGGGAGCTGTTTTTT.

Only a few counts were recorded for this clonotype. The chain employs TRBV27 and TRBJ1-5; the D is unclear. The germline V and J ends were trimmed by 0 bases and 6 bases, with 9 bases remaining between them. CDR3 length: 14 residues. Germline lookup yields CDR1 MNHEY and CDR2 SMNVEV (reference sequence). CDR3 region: CASSLSTEGQPQHF. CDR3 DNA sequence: TGTGCCAGCAGTTTATCGACGGAGGGTCAGCCCCAGCATTTT.

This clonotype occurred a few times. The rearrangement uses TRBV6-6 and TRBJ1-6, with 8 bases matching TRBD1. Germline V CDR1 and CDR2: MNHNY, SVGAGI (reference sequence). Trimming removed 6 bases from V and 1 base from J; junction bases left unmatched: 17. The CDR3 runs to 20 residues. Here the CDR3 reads CASRRGQGKAERSYNSPLHF. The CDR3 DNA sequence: TGTGCCAGCAGGAGAGGACAGGGAAAGGCGGAGCGGTCCTATAATTCACCCCTCCACTTT.

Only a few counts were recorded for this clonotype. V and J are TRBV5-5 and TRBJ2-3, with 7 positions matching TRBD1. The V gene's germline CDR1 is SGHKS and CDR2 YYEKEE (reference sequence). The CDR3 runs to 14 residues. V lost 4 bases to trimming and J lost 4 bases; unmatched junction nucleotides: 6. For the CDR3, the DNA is TGTGCCAGCAGCCCCAGACAGGGTCCAGATACGCAGTATTTT. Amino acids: CASSPRQGPDTQYF.

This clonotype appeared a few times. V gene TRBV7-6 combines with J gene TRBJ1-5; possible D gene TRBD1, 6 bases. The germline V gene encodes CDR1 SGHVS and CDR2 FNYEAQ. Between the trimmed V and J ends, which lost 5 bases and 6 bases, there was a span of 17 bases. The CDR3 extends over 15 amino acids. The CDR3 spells CASSLGRGAGQPQHF. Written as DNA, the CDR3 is TGTGCCAGCAGCCTAGGACGGGGGGCTGGTCAGCCCCAGCATTTT. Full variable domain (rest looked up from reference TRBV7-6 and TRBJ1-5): GAGVSQSPRYKVTKRGQDVALRCDPISGHVSLYWYRQALGQGPEFLTYFNYEAQQDKSGLPNDRFSAERPEGSISTLTIQRTEQRDSAMYRCASSLGRGAGQPQHFGDGTRLSIL.

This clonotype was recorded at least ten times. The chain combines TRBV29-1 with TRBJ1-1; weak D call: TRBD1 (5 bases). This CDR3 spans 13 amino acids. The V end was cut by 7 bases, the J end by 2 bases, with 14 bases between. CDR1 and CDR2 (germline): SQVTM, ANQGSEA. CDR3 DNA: TGCAGCGCCGGAGGGGCTATCAACACTGAAGCTTTCTTT. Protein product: CSAGGAINTEAFF.

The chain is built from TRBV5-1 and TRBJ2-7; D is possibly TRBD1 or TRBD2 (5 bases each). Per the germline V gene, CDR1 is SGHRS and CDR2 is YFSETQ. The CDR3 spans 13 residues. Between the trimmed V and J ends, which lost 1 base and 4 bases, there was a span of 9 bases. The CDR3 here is CASSLRGVYEQYF. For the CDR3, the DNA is TGCGCCAGCAGCTTGCGAGGGGTATACGAGCAGTACTTC.